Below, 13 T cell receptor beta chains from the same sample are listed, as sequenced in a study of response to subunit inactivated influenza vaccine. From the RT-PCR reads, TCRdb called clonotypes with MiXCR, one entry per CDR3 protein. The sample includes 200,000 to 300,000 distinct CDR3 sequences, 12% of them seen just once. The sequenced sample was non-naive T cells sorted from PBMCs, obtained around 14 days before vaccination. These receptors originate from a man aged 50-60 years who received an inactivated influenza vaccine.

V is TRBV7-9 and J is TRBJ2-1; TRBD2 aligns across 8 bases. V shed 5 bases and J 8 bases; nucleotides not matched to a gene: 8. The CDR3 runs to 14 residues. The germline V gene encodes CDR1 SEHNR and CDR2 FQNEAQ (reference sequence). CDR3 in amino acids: CASSTSGTRDEQFF. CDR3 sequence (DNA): TGTGCCAGCAGCACATCCGGGACTAGGGATGAGCAGTTCTTC.

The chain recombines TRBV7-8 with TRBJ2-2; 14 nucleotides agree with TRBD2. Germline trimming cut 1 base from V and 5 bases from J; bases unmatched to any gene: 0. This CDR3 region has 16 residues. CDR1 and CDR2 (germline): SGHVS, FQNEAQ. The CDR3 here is CASSLGLAGGTGELFF. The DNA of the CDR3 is TGTGCCAGCAGCTTAGGACTAGCGGGAGGGACCGGGGAGCTGTTTTTT.

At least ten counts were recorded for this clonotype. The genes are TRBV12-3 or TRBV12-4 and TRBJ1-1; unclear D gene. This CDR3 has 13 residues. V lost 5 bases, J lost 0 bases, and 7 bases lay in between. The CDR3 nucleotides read TGTGCCAGCAGTCTTTATTTGAACACTGAAGCTTTCTTT. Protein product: CASSLYLNTEAFF.

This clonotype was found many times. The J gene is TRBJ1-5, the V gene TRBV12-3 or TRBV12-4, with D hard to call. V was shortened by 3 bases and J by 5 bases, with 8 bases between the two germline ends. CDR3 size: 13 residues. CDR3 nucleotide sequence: TGTGCCAGCAGTTTCTTAGTCGATCAGCCCCAGCATTTT. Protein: CASSFLVDQPQHF.

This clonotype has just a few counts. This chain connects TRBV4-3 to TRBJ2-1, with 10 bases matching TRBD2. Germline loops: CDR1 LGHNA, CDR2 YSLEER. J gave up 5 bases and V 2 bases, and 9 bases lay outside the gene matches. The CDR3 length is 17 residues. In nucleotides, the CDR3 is TGCGCCAGCAGCCAAACCATCAGGACTAGCGGTAACAATGAGCAGTTCTTC. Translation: CASSQTIRTSGNNEQFF.

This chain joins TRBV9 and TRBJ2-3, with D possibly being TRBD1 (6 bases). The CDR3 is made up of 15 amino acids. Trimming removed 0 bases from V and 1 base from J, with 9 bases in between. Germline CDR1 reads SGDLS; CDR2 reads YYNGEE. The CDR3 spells CASSVAGVGTDTQYF. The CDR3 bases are TGTGCCAGCAGCGTAGCAGGGGTGGGCACAGATACGCAGTATTTT.

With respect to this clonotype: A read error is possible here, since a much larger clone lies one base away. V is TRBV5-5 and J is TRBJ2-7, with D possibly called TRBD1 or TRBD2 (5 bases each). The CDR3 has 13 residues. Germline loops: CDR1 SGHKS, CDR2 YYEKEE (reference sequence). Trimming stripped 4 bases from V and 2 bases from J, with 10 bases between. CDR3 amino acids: CASSTGHTYEQYF. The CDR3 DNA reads TGTGCCAGCAGCACGGGGCACACCTACGAGCAGTACTTC.

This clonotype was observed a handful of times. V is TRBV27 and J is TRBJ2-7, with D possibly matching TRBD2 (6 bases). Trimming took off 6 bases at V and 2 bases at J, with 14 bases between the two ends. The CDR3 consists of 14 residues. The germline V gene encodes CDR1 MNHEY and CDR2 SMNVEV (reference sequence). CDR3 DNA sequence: TGTGCCAGCAGAGGCTGGAGCGGGCCCTACGAGCAGTACTTC. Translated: CASRGWSGPYEQYF.

CDR3 residues: CASSPSSGSHEQYF. In DNA form, the CDR3 reads TGTGCCAGCTCACCATCCAGCGGGAGCCACGAGCAGTACTTC. This chain uses TRBV18 with TRBJ2-7; 8 positions match TRBD2. CDR1 KGHSH and CDR2 LQKENI come from the germline V gene. The CDR3 length is 14 residues. After removal of 2 bases from V and 5 bases from J, the junction contained 5 bases not matched to a gene.

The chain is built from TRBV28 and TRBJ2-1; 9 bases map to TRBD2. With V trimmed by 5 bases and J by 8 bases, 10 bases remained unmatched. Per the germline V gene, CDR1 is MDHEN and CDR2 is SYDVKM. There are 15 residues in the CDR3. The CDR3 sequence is CASSPLRGGLDEQFF. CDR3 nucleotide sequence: TGTGCCAGCAGTCCGCTGCGGGGGGGCTTGGATGAGCAGTTCTTC.

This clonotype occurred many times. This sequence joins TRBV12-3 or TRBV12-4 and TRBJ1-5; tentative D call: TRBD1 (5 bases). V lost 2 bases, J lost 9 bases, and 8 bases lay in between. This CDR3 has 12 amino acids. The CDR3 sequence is CASSLTRGPQHF. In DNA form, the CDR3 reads TGTGCCAGCAGTTTAACGAGGGGGCCCCAGCATTTT.

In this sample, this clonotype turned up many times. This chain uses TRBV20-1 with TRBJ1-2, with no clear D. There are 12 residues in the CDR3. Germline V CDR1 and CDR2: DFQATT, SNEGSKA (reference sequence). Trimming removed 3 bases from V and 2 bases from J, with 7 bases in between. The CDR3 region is CSASELNYGYTF. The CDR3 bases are TGCAGTGCTAGCGAGTTGAACTATGGCTACACCTTC.

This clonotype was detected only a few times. The CDR3 DNA is TGTGCCAGCTCCCTCTCCGGGCAGGGCGAAGCTTTCTTT. Amino acid sequence: CASSLSGQGEAFF. The chain uses TRBV18 and TRBJ1-1; D might be TRBD1 (5 bases). The CDR3 contains 13 residues. With 6 bases removed from V and 8 bases from J, the gap between germline ends came to 16 bases. Per the germline V gene, CDR1 is KGHSH and CDR2 is LQKENI.